Presented here are 22 T cell receptor beta chains from one specimen sequenced in a study of blood T cell repertoires in COVID-19. Sequenced by immunoSEQ multiplex PCR; TCRdb stores in-frame clones only, minus some. The sample consists of 65,000 to 85,000 clones, 89% of them appearing once. The sequenced sample was peripheral blood. Receptors were obtained from a man aged 45-65 years with active COVID-19.

This clone was picked up one time. The V call is TRBV7-9, the J call TRBJ1-1; D is unclear. This CDR3 contains 14 residues. V lost 3 bases, J lost 1 base, and 9 bases lay in between. Germline V CDR1 and CDR2: SEHNR, FQNEAQ (reference sequence). The CDR3 spells CASSFRQANTEAFF. The CDR3 DNA follows: TGTGCCAGCAGCTTCCGACAAGCGAACACTGAAGCTTTCTTT.

Of note for this clone: An end of the junction differs from the germline gene, which may be a read error. V and J are TRBV5-4 and TRBJ2-3, with 7 nucleotides matching TRBD1. Germline V gene lookup returns CDR1 SGHNT and CDR2 YYREEE (reference sequence). This CDR3 comprises 14 residues. The CDR3 here is CASSFQGGTDTQYF. The CDR3 DNA reads as TGTGCCAGCAGCTTCCAAGGGGGCACCGATACGCAGTATTTT. Supplemented by reference TRBV5-4 and TRBJ2-3, the full variable domain reads ETGVTQSPTHLIKTRGQQVTLRCSSQSGHNTVSWYQQALGQGPQFIFQYYREEENGRGNFPPRFSGLQFPNYSSELNVNALELDDSALYLCASSFQGGTDTQYFGPGTRLTVL.

The J gene is TRBJ1-1, the V gene TRBV5-1; tentative D call: TRBD1 (6 bases). The CDR3 length is 14 residues. Germline loops: CDR1 SGHRS, CDR2 YFSETQ. Trimming removed 3 bases at V and 1 base at J, with 10 bases between. For the CDR3, the DNA is TGCGCCAGCAGCTCAGTACAGGGGAACACTGAAGCTTTCTTT. It is translated as CASSSVQGNTEAFF.

This clone appeared once. The CDR3 is CASSVAGTASYNEQFF. CDR3 DNA sequence: TGTGCCAGCAGCGTAGCAGGGACAGCCTCCTACAATGAGCAGTTCTTC. The chain is built from TRBV9 and TRBJ2-1, with 7 nucleotides matching TRBD1. Germline values: CDR1 SGDLS, CDR2 YYNGEE. This CDR3 comprises 16 residues. V lost 0 bases to trimming and J lost 0 bases; unmatched junction nucleotides: 3.

J is TRBJ1-3 and V is TRBV5-4; 9 bases map to TRBD1. V dropped 4 bases and J dropped 2; count of bases not matched to a gene: 7. Per the germline V gene, CDR1 is SGHNT and CDR2 is YYREEE (reference sequence). The CDR3 extends over 16 amino acids. For the CDR3, the DNA is TGTGCCAGCAGCCCCGGCCGGGACAGGGCTGGAAACACCATATATTTT. Its protein is CASSPGRDRAGNTIYF.

The chain couples TRBV5-6 to TRBJ2-5; a possible D gene is TRBD1 (5 bases). The CDR3 has 12 amino acids. V was pared by 5 bases and J by 3 bases, with 8 bases between. Germline lookup yields CDR1 SGHDT and CDR2 YYEEEE. CDR3 in amino acids: CASRPQEETQYF. The DNA for the CDR3 is TGTGCCAGCAGGCCACAGGAAGAGACCCAGTACTTC.

The chain uses TRBV6-2 or TRBV6-3 and TRBJ1-3; unclear D gene. Germline assignment: CDR1 MNHEY and CDR2 SVGEGT. V dropped 6 bases and J dropped 4 bases, with 13 bases sitting between them. This CDR3 is 14 amino acids long. The CDR3 DNA follows: TGTGCCAGCAGCCCGAGGGTGGCCGGAAACACCATATATTTT. It translates to CASSPRVAGNTIYF.

This chain joins TRBV11-2 and TRBJ2-7, with 8 positions matching TRBD2. The CDR3 totals 12 residues. CDR1 is SGHAT, CDR2 FQNNGV, per germline. V gave up 5 bases and J gave up 5 bases; unmatched junction bases: 2. DNA of the CDR3: TGTGCCAGCAGCCCGGGAGGGGACGAGCAGTACTTC. Translation: CASSPGGDEQYF. Supplemented by reference TRBV11-2 and TRBJ2-7, the full variable domain reads EAGVAQSPRYKIIEKRQSVAFWCNPISGHATLYWYQQILGQGPKLLIQFQNNGVVDDSQLPKDRFSAERLKGVDSTLKIQPAKLEDSAVYLCASSPGGDEQYFGPGTRLTVT.

This clone appeared a single time. The chain links TRBV28 to TRBJ2-1; tentatively, D is TRBD2 (5 bases). V lost 2 bases and J lost 4, with 6 bases in between. CDR3 length: 13 amino acids. Looked up from germline, CDR1 is MDHEN and CDR2 is SYDVKM. The CDR3 is CASSLGGYNEQFF. In nucleotides, the CDR3 is TGTGCCAGCAGTTTAGGAGGTTACAATGAGCAGTTCTTC. The variable domain in full, completed from reference TRBV28 and TRBJ2-1, reads DVKVTQSSRYLVKRTGEKVFLECVQDMDHENMFWYRQDPGLGLRLIYFSYDVKMKEKGDIPEGYSVSREKKERFSLILESASTNQTSMYLCASSLGGYNEQFFGPGTRLTVL.

The J gene is TRBJ1-1, the V gene TRBV4-1; the match to TRBD1 covers 7 bases. V dropped 1 base and J dropped 5; count of bases not matched to a gene: 7. The CDR3 is 15 amino acids. The germline V gene encodes CDR1 MGHRA and CDR2 YSYEKL. DNA for the CDR3: TGCGCCAGCAGCCAAGTCGGAACAGGGGATACTGAAGCTTTCTTT. This encodes CASSQVGTGDTEAFF.

The genes are TRBV5-1 and TRBJ1-5; TRBD1 matches 11 bases. Trimming at V came to 5 bases and at J to 3 bases, leaving 1 base not matched to a gene. Looked up from germline, CDR1 is SGHRS and CDR2 is YFSETQ. The length of the CDR3 is 14 residues. The DNA for the CDR3 is TGCGCCAGCAGGGGACAGGGGGACAATCAGCCCCAGCATTTT. Protein: CASRGQGDNQPQHF.

This sequence joins TRBV25-1 and TRBJ1-2, with 8 bases lining up with TRBD1. CDR3 length equals 16 residues. The ends lost 5 bases at V and 8 bases at J; junction bases unmatched: 16. Germline-derived CDR1 and CDR2 are MGHDK and SYGVNS. CDR3: CASSSAGTGGLRGYTF. CDR3 DNA: TGTGCCAGCAGTAGCGCTGGGACAGGAGGGTTAAGAGGCTACACCTTC.

This chain connects TRBV27 to TRBJ2-3; tentative D call: TRBD1 (6 bases). V lost 7 bases, J lost 1 base, and 15 bases lay in between. CDR1 MNHEY and CDR2 SMNVEV come from the germline V gene (reference sequence). The CDR3 is 15 residues long. CDR3 DNA: TGTGCCAGCAATCAGGGGCTTCGGGGCACAGATACGCAGTATTTT. It codes for CASNQGLRGTDTQYF.

The rearrangement links TRBV5-1 to TRBJ1-3, with 8 bases fitting TRBD1. The length of the CDR3 is 15 residues. J was trimmed by 4 bases and V by 3 bases; bases with no gene match: 6. Germline lookup yields CDR1 SGHRS and CDR2 YFSETQ. This chain's CDR3 is CASSSDRGSGNTIYF. In nucleotides, the CDR3 is TGCGCCAGCAGCTCTGACAGGGGATCCGGAAACACCATATATTTT.

The CDR3 spells CASSLGTVNQPQHF. The CDR3 nucleotides read TGTGCCAGCAGCTTGGGTACAGTTAATCAGCCCCAGCATTTT. This chain uses TRBV5-6 with TRBJ1-5; D is uncertain. Germline CDR1 is SGHDT and CDR2 is YYEEEE. This CDR3 is built from 14 residues. Trimming cost V 0 bases and J 4 bases, with 8 bases left between them.

This chain links TRBV18 with TRBJ1-3; tentatively, D is TRBD1 (6 bases). Trimming took off 1 base at V and 0 bases at J, with 13 bases between the two ends. The CDR3 is 17 residues long. Germline V gives CDR1 KGHSH, CDR2 LQKENI. The DNA for the CDR3 is TGTGCCAGCTCACCACTGCGGGGGGCAACCTCTGGAAACACCATATATTTT. Its translation is CASSPLRGATSGNTIYF. The variable domain in full, with the rest retrieved from reference TRBV18 and TRBJ1-3, is NAGVMQNPRHLVRRRGQEARLRCSPMKGHSHVYWYRQLPEEGLKFMVYLQKENIIDESGMPKERFSAEFPKEGPSILRIQQVVRGDSAAYFCASSPLRGATSGNTIYFGEGSWLTVV.

The CDR3 DNA sequence: TGTGCCAGCAGCTCCCTCGAGGGCGGCTACACCTTC. Encoded protein: CASSSLEGGYTF. The chain employs TRBV7-2 and TRBJ1-2; D call uncertain. Germline V gives CDR1 SGHTA, CDR2 FQGNSA. The CDR3 covers 12 residues. V shed 4 bases and J shed 8 bases, with 11 bases lying between them.

The chain combines TRBV5-4 with TRBJ2-1, with 14 bases aligning to TRBD2. V lost 4 bases and J lost 7; bases outside the gene matches: 7. The CDR3 is 16 amino acids. CDR1 is SGHNT, CDR2 YYREEE, per germline (reference sequence). CDR3 sequence (DNA): TGTGCCAGCAGCCACCCGACTAGCGGGGGGGGGAATGAGCAGTTCTTC. This codes for CASSHPTSGGGNEQFF.

The chain is built from TRBV3-1 (or the pseudogene TRBV3-2) and TRBJ1-4, with D uncertain. The length of the CDR3 is 12 residues. V was cut by 4 bases and J by 10 bases, with 10 bases left in between. Germline-derived CDR1 and CDR2 are LGHDT and YNNKEL (reference sequence). CDR3 residues: CASSLARGKLFF. Written as DNA, the CDR3 is TGTGCCAGCAGCCTGGCGCGGGGAAAACTGTTTTTT.

V and J are TRBV10-2 and TRBJ2-7; D is ambiguous. CDR3 length: 13 residues. Germline-derived CDR1 and CDR2 are WSHSY and SAAADI. The germline V and J ends were trimmed by 3 bases and 4 bases, with 10 bases remaining between them. In DNA, the CDR3 is TGCGCCAGCAGTGAAGGAGAGAGGTACGAGCAGTACTTC. It encodes CASSEGERYEQYF.

The chain joins TRBV10-3 to TRBJ1-3; D not certain. The CDR3 covers 15 residues. Germline CDR1 is ENHRY and CDR2 is SYGVKD. V shed 4 bases and J shed 2 bases, with 12 bases lying between them. The CDR3: CAISAASGAGNTIYF. The CDR3 region has the DNA TGTGCCATCAGTGCGGCTAGCGGGGCTGGAAACACCATATATTTT.

The gene calls are TRBV5-1 and TRBJ2-5, with 14 bases lining up with TRBD2. Germline loops: CDR1 SGHRS, CDR2 YFSETQ. The CDR3 sequence is 15 residues long. V shed 4 bases and J 4 bases; nucleotides not matched to a gene: 3. CDR3 loop: CASSPGLAGGETQYF. The CDR3 DNA follows: TGCGCCAGCAGCCCCGGACTAGCGGGGGGAGAGACCCAGTACTTC.